The text below deals with one T cell receptor beta chain. The data derive from a study of long-term antiretroviral therapy in people with HIV. Samples were assayed with immunoSEQ v3.0 at survey level. Sequenced by immunoSEQ multiplex PCR; TCRdb stores in-frame clones only, minus some. The table records around 36,000 clones, about 70% of them present only once. The sequencing here drew on unsorted PBMCs, taken 3 years after starting antiretroviral therapy. The receptor was isolated from a man aged 50 to 59 with HIV.

In DNA form, the CDR3 reads TGTGCCAGCAGCAGCGGGTCTAGCGGGGGGCAAGAGACCCAGTACTTC. This sequence encodes CASSSGSSGGQETQYF. The rearrangement uses TRBV7-2 and TRBJ2-5; 11 bases align to TRBD2. V shed 5 bases, J shed 2 bases, and the junction held 7 bases outside the gene matches. This CDR3 comprises 16 residues. Per germline, CDR1 SGHTA and CDR2 FQGNSA.